These 3 T cell receptor beta chains originate from one sample sequenced in a study of blood T cell repertoires in COVID-19. Generated by immunoSEQ multiplex PCR, the TCRdb table keeps only in-frame clones and is missing some. The profile covers 280,000 or so clones, with approximately 83% appearing a single time and about 2% taken by the ten largest. Sample: PBMCs or T cells enriched from blood (not recorded which). The receptor set was obtained from a man aged 30 to 39 who had recovered from COVID-19.

The chain uses TRBV7-9 and TRBJ1-1; D ambiguous. CDR3 length equals 14 residues. Trimming removed 0 bases at V and 0 bases at J, with 5 bases between. Germline V gene data show CDR1 as SEHNR and CDR2 as FQNEAQ (reference sequence). In nucleotides, the CDR3 is TGTGCCAGCAGCTTAGCTGAGGTGAACACTGAAGCTTTCTTT. Protein product: CASSLAEVNTEAFF.

The gene calls are TRBV7-8 and TRBJ2-7, with D possibly TRBD2 on 6 matching bases. The length of the CDR3 is 13 residues. V was cut by 3 bases and J by 3 bases, with 9 bases left in between. Germline V gene sequence: CDR1 SGHVS, CDR2 FQNEAQ. Here the CDR3 DNA reads TGTGCCAGCAGCTTCCGGGGGAACTACGAGCAGTACTTC. Translation: CASSFRGNYEQYF.

Comment on this clone: One end of the junction fails to match germline, which may point to a read error. This chain uses TRBV9 with TRBJ2-5; D is possibly TRBD2 (7 bases). This CDR3 contains 13 residues. The germline V gene encodes CDR1 SGDLS and CDR2 YYNGEE. The CDR3: CARSEGGGFPRDF. CDR3 coding DNA: TGTGCCCGCAGCGAGGGGGGGGGTTTCCCCAGGGACTTC.